Reported below is one T cell receptor (beta chain). Its cognate antigen is unknown. The CDR3 has 18 residues. Looked up from germline, CDR1 is SGHNT and CDR2 is YYREEE (reference sequence). V shed 4 bases and J 3 bases; nucleotides not matched to a gene: 17. These data belong to a study of T cells in narcolepsy. On the study more broadly: Donors had narcolepsy type 1 or type 2, or were healthy controls. Points from the study as a whole: Autoreactive HCRT-specific and TRIB2-specific clonotypes were marked in same-patient CSF-versus-blood CD4+ comparisons.

The data were produced by immunoSEQ multiplex PCR, yet TCRdb's version contains in-frame clones alone and is incomplete. The sample consists of about 10,000 clones, about three quarters of them appearing once. This receptor was obtained from a human donor with narcolepsy. The genes are TRBV5-4 and TRBJ2-3; 7 bases map to TRBD1. Sequencing used CD45RA- memory CD8+ T cells from PBMCs. This CDR3 reads CASSHGAEGTAGTDTQYF. CDR3 bases: TGTGCCAGCAGCCATGGGGCCGAAGGGACAGCAGGTACAGATACGCAGTATTTT.